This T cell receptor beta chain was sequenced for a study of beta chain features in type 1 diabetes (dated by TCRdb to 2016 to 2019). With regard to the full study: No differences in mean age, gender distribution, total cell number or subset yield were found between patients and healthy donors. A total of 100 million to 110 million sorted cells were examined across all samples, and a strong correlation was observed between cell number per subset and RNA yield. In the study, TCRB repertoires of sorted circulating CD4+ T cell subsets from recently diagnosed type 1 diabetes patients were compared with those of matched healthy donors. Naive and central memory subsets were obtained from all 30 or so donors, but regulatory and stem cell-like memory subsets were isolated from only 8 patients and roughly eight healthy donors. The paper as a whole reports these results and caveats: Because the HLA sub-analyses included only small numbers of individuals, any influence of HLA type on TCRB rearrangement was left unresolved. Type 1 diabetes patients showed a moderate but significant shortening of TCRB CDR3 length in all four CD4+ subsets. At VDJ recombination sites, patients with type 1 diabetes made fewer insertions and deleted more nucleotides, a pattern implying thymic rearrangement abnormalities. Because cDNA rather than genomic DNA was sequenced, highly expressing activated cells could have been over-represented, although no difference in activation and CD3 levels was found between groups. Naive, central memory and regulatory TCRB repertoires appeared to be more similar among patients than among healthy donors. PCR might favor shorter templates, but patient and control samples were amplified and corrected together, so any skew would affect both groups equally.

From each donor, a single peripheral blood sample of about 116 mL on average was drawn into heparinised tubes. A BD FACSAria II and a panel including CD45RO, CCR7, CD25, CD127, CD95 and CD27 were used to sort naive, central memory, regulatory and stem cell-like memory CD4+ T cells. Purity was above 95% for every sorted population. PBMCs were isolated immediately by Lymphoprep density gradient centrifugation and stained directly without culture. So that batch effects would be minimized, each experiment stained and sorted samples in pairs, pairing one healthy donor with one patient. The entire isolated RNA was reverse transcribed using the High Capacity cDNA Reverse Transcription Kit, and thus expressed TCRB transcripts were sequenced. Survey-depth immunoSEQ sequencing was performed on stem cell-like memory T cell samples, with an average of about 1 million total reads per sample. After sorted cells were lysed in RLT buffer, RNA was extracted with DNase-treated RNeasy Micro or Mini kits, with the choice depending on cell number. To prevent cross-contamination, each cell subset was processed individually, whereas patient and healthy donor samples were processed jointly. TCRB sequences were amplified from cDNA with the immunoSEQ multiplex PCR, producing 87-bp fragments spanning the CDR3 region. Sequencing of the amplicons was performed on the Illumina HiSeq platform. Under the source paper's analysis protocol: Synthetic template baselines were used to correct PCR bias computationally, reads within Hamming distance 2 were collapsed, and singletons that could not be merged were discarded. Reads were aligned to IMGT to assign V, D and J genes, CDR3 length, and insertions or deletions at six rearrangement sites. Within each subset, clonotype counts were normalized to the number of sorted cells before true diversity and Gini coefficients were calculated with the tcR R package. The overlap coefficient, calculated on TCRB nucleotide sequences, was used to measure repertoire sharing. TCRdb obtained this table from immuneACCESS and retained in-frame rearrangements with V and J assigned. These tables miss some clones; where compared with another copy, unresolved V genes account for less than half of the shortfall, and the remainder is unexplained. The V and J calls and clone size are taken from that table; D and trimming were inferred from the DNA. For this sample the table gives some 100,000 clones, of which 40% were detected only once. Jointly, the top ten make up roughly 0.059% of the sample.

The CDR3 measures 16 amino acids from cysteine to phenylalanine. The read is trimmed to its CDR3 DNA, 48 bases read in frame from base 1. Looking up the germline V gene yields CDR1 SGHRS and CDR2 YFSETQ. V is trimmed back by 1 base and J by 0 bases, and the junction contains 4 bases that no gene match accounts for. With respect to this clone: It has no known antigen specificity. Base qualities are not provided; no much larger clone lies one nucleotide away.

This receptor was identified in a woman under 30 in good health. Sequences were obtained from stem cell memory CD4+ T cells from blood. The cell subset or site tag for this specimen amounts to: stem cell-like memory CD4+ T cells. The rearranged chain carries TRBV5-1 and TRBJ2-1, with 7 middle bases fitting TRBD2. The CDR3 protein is CASSLSGALSYNEQFF. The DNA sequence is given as TGCGCCAGCAGCTTGAGCGGGGCCCTCTCCTACAATGAGCAGTTCTTC.